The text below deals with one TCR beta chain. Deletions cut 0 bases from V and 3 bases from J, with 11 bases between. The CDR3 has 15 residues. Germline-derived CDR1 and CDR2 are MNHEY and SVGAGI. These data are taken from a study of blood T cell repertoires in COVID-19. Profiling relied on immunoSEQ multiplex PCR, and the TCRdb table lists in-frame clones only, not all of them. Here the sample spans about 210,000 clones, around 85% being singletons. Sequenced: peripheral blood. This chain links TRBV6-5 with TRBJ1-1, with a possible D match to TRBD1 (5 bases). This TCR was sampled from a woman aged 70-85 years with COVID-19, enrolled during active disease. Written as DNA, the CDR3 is TGTGCCAGCAGTTACTCATCAGGGAGGGACACTGAAGCTTTCTTT. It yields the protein CASSYSSGRDTEAFF.